This TCR beta chain was captured by sequencing in a study of T cells in Graves' hyperthyroidism and ophthalmopathy. Diagnostic assessment was based on clinical symptoms, serum thyroxine and TRAb, thyroid ultrasound and orbital computed tomography. Findings and caveats of the study: In validation, the model predicted ophthalmopathy. These predictions came a median approximately 5.9 months before onset.

This clonotype has at least ten counts. Its antigen remains unknown. Researchers took RNA transcripts and amplified the TCR beta CDR3 regions from them. The HTBI primer set was used in a first-round RT-PCR of the TCR CDR3. One entry per CDR3 protein, called by TCRdb with MiXCR from the multiplex PCR reads. The sample has some 560,000 distinct CDR3 sequences; roughly 15% are singletons. The CDR3 is 13 amino acids. Germline V CDR1 and CDR2: GTSNPN, SVGIG (reference sequence). V was pared by 1 base and J by 5 bases, with 11 bases between. V is TRBV30 and J is TRBJ1-1; D remains unclear. Specimen: blood. The source is a middle-aged woman with Graves' hyperthyroidism. CDR3 DNA: TGTGCCTGGAGTGAGGGCAGAAGAACTGAAGCTTTCTTT. Amino acid sequence: CAWSEGRRTEAFF.